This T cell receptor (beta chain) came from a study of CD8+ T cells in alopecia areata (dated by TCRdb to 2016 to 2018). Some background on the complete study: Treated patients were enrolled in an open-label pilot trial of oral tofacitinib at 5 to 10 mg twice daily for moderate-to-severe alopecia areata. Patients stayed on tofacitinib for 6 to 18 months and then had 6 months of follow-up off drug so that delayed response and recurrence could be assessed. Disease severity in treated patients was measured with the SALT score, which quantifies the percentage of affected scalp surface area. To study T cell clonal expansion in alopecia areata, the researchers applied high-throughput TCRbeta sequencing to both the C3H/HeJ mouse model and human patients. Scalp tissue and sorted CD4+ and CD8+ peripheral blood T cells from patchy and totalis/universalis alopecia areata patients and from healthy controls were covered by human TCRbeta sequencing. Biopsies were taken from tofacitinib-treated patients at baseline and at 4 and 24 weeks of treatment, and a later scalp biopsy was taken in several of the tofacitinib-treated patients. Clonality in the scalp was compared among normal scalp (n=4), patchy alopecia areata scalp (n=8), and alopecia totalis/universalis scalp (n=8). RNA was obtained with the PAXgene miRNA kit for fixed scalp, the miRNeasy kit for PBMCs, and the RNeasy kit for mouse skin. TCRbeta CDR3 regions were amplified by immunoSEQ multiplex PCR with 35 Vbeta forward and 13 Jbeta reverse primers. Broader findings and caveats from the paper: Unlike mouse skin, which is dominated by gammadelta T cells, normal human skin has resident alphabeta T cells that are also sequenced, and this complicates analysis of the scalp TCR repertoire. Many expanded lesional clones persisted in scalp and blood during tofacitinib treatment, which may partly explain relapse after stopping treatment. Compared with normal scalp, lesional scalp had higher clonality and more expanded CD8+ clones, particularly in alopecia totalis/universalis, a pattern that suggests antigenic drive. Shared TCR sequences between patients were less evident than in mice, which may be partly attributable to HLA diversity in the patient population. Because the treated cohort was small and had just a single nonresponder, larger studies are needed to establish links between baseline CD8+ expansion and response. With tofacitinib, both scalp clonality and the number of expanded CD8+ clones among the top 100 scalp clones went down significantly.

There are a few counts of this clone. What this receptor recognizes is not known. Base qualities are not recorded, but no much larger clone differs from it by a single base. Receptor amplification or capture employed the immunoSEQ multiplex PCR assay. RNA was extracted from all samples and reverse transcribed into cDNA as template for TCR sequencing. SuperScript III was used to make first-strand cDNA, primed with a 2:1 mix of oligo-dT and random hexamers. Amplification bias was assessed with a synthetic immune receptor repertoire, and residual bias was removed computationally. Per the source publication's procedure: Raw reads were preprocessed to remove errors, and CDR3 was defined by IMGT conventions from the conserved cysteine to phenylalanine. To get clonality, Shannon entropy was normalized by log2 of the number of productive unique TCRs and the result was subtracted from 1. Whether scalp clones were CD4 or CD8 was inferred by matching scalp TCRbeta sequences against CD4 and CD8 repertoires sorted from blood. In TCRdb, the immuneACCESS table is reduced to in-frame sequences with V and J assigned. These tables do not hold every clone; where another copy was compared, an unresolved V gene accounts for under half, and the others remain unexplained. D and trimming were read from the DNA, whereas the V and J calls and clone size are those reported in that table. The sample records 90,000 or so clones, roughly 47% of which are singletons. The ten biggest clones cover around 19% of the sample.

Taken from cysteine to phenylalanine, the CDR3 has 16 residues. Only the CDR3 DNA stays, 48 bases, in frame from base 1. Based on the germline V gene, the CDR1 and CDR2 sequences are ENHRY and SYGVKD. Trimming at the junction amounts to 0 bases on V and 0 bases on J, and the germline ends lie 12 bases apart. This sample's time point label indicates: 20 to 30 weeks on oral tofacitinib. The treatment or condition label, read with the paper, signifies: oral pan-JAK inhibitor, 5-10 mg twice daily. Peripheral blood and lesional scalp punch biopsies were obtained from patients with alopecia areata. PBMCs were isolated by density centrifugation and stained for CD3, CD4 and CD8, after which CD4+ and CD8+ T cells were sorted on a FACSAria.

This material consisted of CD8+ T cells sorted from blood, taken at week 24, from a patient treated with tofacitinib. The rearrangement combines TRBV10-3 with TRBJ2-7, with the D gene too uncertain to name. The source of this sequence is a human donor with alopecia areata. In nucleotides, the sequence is TGTGCCATCAGTGAGTCGATTTACAGCCACTCCTACGAGCAGTACTTC. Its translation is CAISESIYSHSYEQYF.